This T cell receptor (beta chain) was retrieved from a study of response to subunit inactivated influenza vaccine. Using its own MiXCR run on the RT-PCR reads, TCRdb lists one record per CDR3 protein. The sample holds some 150,000 distinct CDR3 sequences, approximately 12% seen once. CDR3 length: 12 residues. V gave up 5 bases and J gave up 2 bases, with 7 bases separating them. Per the germline V gene, CDR1 is MNHEY and CDR2 is SVGEGT. Another study also made use of these data, one on T cells expressing NK-cell markers. According to that study: It was by 5'RACE template switching with UMIs that TCR beta cDNA was made. It was from sorted CD3+CD56+NKG2C+, CD3+CD56+NKG2C- and CD3+CD56-NKG2C+ T cells that TCR beta repertoires came. Within the sequenced cohort of eight donors, seven exhibited HCMV seropositivity and one was seronegative. The share of CD8+ T cells held by dominant NKG2C+ clonotypes was about 1.0-8% in several donors. These clonotypes, the leaders elsewhere, also led the CD3+CD56-NKG2C+ fraction in four donors.

The origin of this receptor is a man between 45 and 60 years old who received an inactivated influenza vaccine. This specimen was CD8+ T cells sorted from PBMCs, taken 11 to 12 days after vaccination. This rearrangement joins TRBV6-2 or TRBV6-3 to TRBJ2-7, with D unclear. The CDR3: CASSTPPYEQYF. In nucleotides, the CDR3 is TGTGCCAGCAGTACGCCCCCCTACGAGCAGTACTTC.